This entry lists 28 T cell receptor beta chains sequenced from one sample in a study of resident and recirculating memory T cells in vitiligo. The repertoire was sequenced with immunoSEQ multiplex PCR; TCRdb's copy has only in-frame clones and lacks some. The data show 60,000 to 80,000 clones, approximately 93% seen once. The source material was blood. These receptors were taken from a male donor with vitiligo.

The rearrangement joins TRBV9 to TRBJ1-4, with D hard to call. Trimming took off 4 bases at V and 4 bases at J, with 11 bases between the two ends. There are 14 residues in the CDR3. Germline V lookup: CDR1 SGDLS, CDR2 YYNGEE. As DNA, the CDR3 is TGTGCCAGCAGCCCGCACAGATTTAATGAAAAACTGTTTTTT. Its translation is CASSPHRFNEKLFF.

The chain uses TRBV5-1 and TRBJ2-1; 7 nucleotides match TRBD1. The CDR3 sequence is 15 residues long. Germline V gene data show CDR1 as SGHRS and CDR2 as YFSETQ. Losses at the gene ends were 2 bases for V and 5 bases for J; bases not matched to a gene: 7. In DNA, the CDR3 is TGCGCCAGCAGCTTATTGGGACAGACCCACAATGAGCAGTTCTTC. This encodes CASSLLGQTHNEQFF.

The chain uses TRBV4-3 and TRBJ2-5; the D is unclear. The germline CDR1 and CDR2 sequences are LGHNA and YSLEER. The ends were cut back, 1 base at V and 5 bases at J, with 14 bases in the middle. The CDR3 runs 15 residues. The CDR3 spells CASSQGLPAGETQYF. The CDR3 nucleotides are TGCGCCAGCAGCCAAGGACTCCCGGCTGGCGAGACCCAGTACTTC.

The chain combines TRBV4-3 with TRBJ1-1; TRBD1 is a possible D gene (5 bases). The CDR3 extends over 13 amino acids. Germline CDR1 is LGHNA and CDR2 is YSLEER. Trimming shortened V by 2 bases and J by 4 bases, and 8 bases separated the two germline ends. This CDR3 reads CASSQTGPTEAFF. The CDR3 DNA reads TGCGCCAGCAGCCAAACAGGACCCACTGAAGCTTTCTTT.

The CDR3 sequence: CASSPPPPGNTEAFF. The CDR3 coding sequence is TGCGCCAGCAGCCCCCCTCCACCGGGGAACACTGAAGCTTTCTTT. The chain uses TRBV4-3 and TRBJ1-1; D call uncertain. The CDR3 is 15 amino acids. CDR1 and CDR2 from the germline V gene are LGHNA and YSLEER. V was cut by 4 bases and J by 1 base, with 13 bases left in between.

The chain has TRBV13 and TRBJ1-1; the match to TRBD1 covers 8 bases. The CDR3 is 15 residues long. The ends lost 7 bases at V and 1 base at J; junction bases unmatched: 8. The germline CDR1 and CDR2 sequences are PRHDT and FYEKMQ (reference sequence). The CDR3: CASTPPGGANTEAFF. DNA for the CDR3: TGTGCCAGCACCCCCCCAGGGGGCGCGAACACTGAAGCTTTCTTT.

The CDR3 DNA reads TGTGCCAGCAGTCCCGAGGGTTTGGGCAATGAGCAGTTCTTC. Its protein product is CASSPEGLGNEQFF. The chain carries TRBV6-4 and TRBJ2-1; D perhaps matches TRBD2 (5 bases). The CDR3 is 14 residues long. From germline, CDR1 is MRHNA and CDR2 SNTAGT. V shed 5 bases and J shed 6 bases, with 14 bases lying between them.

The chain has TRBV1 and TRBJ1-4; no DNA check was done on the table's D call, TRBD1. TRBV1 is recorded as a pseudogene. The CDR3 has 18 amino acids. For the CDR3, the DNA is TGCACCAGCAGCCAAGGGGGGCTTAGTTCCCTCCTCCTGGAAAAACTGTTTTTT. It translates to CTSSQGGLSSLLLEKLFF.

V is TRBV5-6 and J is TRBJ2-1; tentatively, D is TRBD2 (5 bases). Trimming left V 4 bases short and J 8 bases short, with 13 bases between. CDR1 is SGHDT and CDR2 is YYEEEE in the germline V gene. This CDR3 spans 13 amino acids. CDR3 DNA sequence: TGTGCCAGCAGCCACGGGAAGGGCCATGAGCAGTTCTTC. Amino acids: CASSHGKGHEQFF. The full variable domain, with the rest looked up from reference TRBV5-6 and TRBJ2-1, is DAGVTQSPTHLIKTRGQQVTLRCSPKSGHDTVSWYQQALGQGPQFIFQYYEEEERQRGNFPDRFSGHQFPNYSSELNVNALLLGDSALYLCASSHGKGHEQFFGPGTRLTVL.

The rearrangement joins TRBV19 to TRBJ2-2; D might be TRBD2 (6 bases). Trimming pared 7 bases from V and 7 bases from J, leaving 16 bases between. CDR1 and CDR2 from the germline V gene are LNHDA and SQIVND (reference sequence). There are 14 residues in the CDR3. For the CDR3, the DNA is TGTGCCAGTATCGCCGTGGTGGGAGGCGGGGAGCTGTTTTTT. Residues: CASIAVVGGGELFF.

J is TRBJ1-1 and V is TRBV5-4, with D tentatively TRBD1 (5 bases). The CDR3 is 14 amino acids. Germline CDR1 reads SGHNT; CDR2 reads YYREEE (reference sequence). V lost 7 bases, J lost 5 bases, and 18 bases lay in between. This CDR3 reads CASGSAGGYTEAFF. CDR3 coding DNA: TGTGCCAGCGGATCGGCGGGGGGTTATACTGAAGCTTTCTTT.

This clone has only one observation. The chain uses TRBV7-2 and TRBJ2-7, with D perhaps matching TRBD1 (5 bases). CDR1 is SGHTA and CDR2 is FQGNSA in the germline V gene. V lost 0 bases, J lost 4 bases, and 13 bases lay in between. The CDR3 is 15 amino acids. This CDR3 reads CASSLASKGKYEQYF. DNA for the CDR3: TGTGCCAGCAGCTTAGCTTCTAAGGGGAAATACGAGCAGTACTTC. The whole variable domain, filled in from reference TRBV7-2 and TRBJ2-7, reads GAGVSQSPSNKVTEKGKDVELRCDPISGHTALYWYRQSLGQGLEFLIYFQGNSAPDKSGLPSDRFSAERTGGSVSTLTIQRTQQEDSAVYLCASSLASKGKYEQYFGPGTRLTVT.

The chain links TRBV5-6 to TRBJ1-2; D perhaps matches TRBD1 (5 bases). Looked up from germline, CDR1 is SGHDT and CDR2 is YYEEEE. V was trimmed by 0 bases and J by 4 bases, leaving 10 bases between them. This CDR3 has 14 residues. Here the CDR3 reads CASSLGGQAYGYTF. As DNA, the CDR3 is TGTGCCAGCAGCTTGGGGGGCCAGGCCTATGGCTACACCTTC. The variable domain in full, completed from reference TRBV5-6 and TRBJ1-2, reads DAGVTQSPTHLIKTRGQQVTLRCSPKSGHDTVSWYQQALGQGPQFIFQYYEEEERQRGNFPDRFSGHQFPNYSSELNVNALLLGDSALYLCASSLGGQAYGYTFGSGTRLTVV.

The chain combines TRBV18 with TRBJ1-1; D is ambiguous. This CDR3 is built from 13 residues. The germline V and J ends were trimmed by 0 bases and 0 bases, with 2 bases remaining between them. Germline loops: CDR1 KGHSH, CDR2 LQKENI. CDR3 region: CASSPPVNTEAFF. CDR3 DNA sequence: TGTGCCAGCTCACCACCCGTGAACACTGAAGCTTTCTTT.

The J gene is TRBJ1-5, the V gene TRBV7-2; D may be TRBD1 (6 bases). In germline, CDR1 is SGHTA, CDR2 FQGNSA. The ends were cut back, 4 bases at V and 7 bases at J, with 11 bases in the middle. The CDR3 is 13 residues long. CDR3 sequence reads: CASSYREGQPQHF. CDR3 nucleotides: TGTGCCAGCAGCTACAGGGAGGGACAGCCCCAGCATTTT.

The genes are TRBV18 and TRBJ1-1; no clear D gene. This CDR3 has 13 residues. V was cut by 4 bases and J by 3 bases, with 9 bases left in between. Germline V gives CDR1 KGHSH, CDR2 LQKENI. CDR3 in amino acids: CASSLGDHTEAFF. The CDR3 nucleotides are TGTGCCAGCTCACTGGGCGATCACACTGAAGCTTTCTTT.

This rearrangement joins TRBV2 to TRBJ1-5; TRBD1 matches 10 bases. The CDR3 runs 14 residues. Germline CDR1 SNHLY, CDR2 FYNNEI. Trimming took 6 bases from V and 5 from J; bases not matched to a gene: 4. CDR3 nucleotides: TGTGCCAGCAGCCCCGGGACAGGGGATCAGCCCCAGCATTTT. Translating gives CASSPGTGDQPQHF.

V usage is TRBV4-3 and J usage is TRBJ2-2, with D perhaps matching TRBD1 (6 bases). Per the germline V gene, CDR1 is LGHNA and CDR2 is YSLEER. Trimming stripped 0 bases from V and 4 bases from J, with 9 bases between. The CDR3 sequence is 15 residues long. The CDR3 spells CASSQDKGVTGELFF. DNA of the CDR3: TGCGCCAGCAGCCAAGACAAGGGGGTCACCGGGGAGCTGTTTTTT.

The chain couples TRBV28 to TRBJ1-5; 8 bases line up with TRBD1. J gave up 3 bases and V 2 bases, and 9 bases lay outside the gene matches. The germline V gene has CDR1 MDHEN and CDR2 SYDVKM. The CDR3 is made up of 17 amino acids. CDR3 nucleotide sequence: TGTGCCAGCAGTTTAAGAGGGCAGGGGGCCTCCAATCAGCCCCAGCATTTT. Translation gives CASSLRGQGASNQPQHF.

This clone was recorded once. The rearrangement links TRBV6-6 to TRBJ2-7, with TRBD2 as a possible D gene (7 bases). V was clipped by 6 bases and J by 5 bases, with 17 bases between them. Germline assignment: CDR1 MNHNY and CDR2 SVGAGI (reference sequence). CDR3 length equals 14 residues. The CDR3 region is CASSSGTGGDEQYF. DNA for the CDR3: TGTGCCAGCAGCTCCGGGACGGGGGGCGACGAGCAGTACTTC.

Note on this clone: Compared with germline, one end of the junction differs, possibly owing to a read error. The chain uses TRBV10-3 and TRBJ1-2, with a weak D call TRBD1 (5 bases). Germline CDR1 ENHRY, CDR2 SYGVKD. The length of the CDR3 is 12 residues. CDR3 loop: CANSRGSGGYTF. CDR3 nucleotides: TGTGCCAACAGTAGGGGTTCTGGTGGCTACACCTTC.

The rearrangement joins TRBV5-6 to TRBJ2-7; D remains unclear. The CDR3 covers 15 residues. The germline V gene has CDR1 SGHDT and CDR2 YYEEEE. V lost 0 bases to trimming and J lost 0 bases, with 10 bases between them. CDR3 DNA: TGTGCCAGCAGCTTGGTTGACTTCAGCTCCTACGAGCAGTACTTC. Protein product: CASSLVDFSSYEQYF.

V and J are TRBV19 and TRBJ1-5; D perhaps matches TRBD1 (6 bases). CDR3 size: 15 residues. The germline V and J ends were trimmed by 3 bases and 0 bases, with 9 bases remaining between them. CDR1 and CDR2 from the germline V gene are LNHDA and SQIVND (reference sequence). CDR3 residues: CASSIGQYSNQPQHF. The CDR3 bases are TGTGCCAGTAGTATTGGACAGTATAGCAATCAGCCCCAGCATTTT.

This chain connects TRBV4-2 to TRBJ1-3; D call uncertain. Trimming took 0 bases from V and 0 from J, leaving 12 bases between them. Germline lookup yields CDR1 LGHNA and CDR2 YNFKEQ. The CDR3 loop spans 17 amino acids. The CDR3 sequence is CASSQDVGGSSGNTIYF. CDR3 nucleotide sequence: TGTGCCAGCAGCCAAGATGTCGGCGGGAGCTCTGGAAACACCATATATTTT.

The chain links TRBV2 to TRBJ2-7; the D gene is possibly TRBD1 (6 bases). The CDR3 is made up of 13 amino acids. V shed 8 bases and J shed 2 bases, with 13 bases lying between them. Germline values: CDR1 SNHLY, CDR2 FYNNEI. The CDR3 reads CASQGQGPYEQYF. CDR3 bases: TGTGCCAGCCAAGGTCAGGGGCCCTACGAGCAGTACTTC.

The rearrangement joins TRBV11-1 to TRBJ2-6; D gene ambiguous. This CDR3 is built from 14 residues. Trimming left V 2 bases short and J 0 bases short, with 2 bases between. CDR1 is SGHAT, CDR2 FQDESV, per germline (reference sequence). The CDR3 nucleotides are TGTGCCAGCAGCTTATACTCTGGGGCCAACGTCCTGACTTTC. Its translation: CASSLYSGANVLTF.

Only one count was recorded for this clone. This chain connects TRBV4-3 to TRBJ1-2; unclear D gene. Germline lookup yields CDR1 LGHNA and CDR2 YSLEER. The V end was cut by 5 bases, the J end by 8 bases, with 24 bases between. CDR3 size: 16 residues. In nucleotides, the CDR3 is TGCGCCAGCAGCTTACGAGCCTGGCAGGCCCGAGGGGGCTACACCTTC. This translates into CASSLRAWQARGGYTF.

Here the CDR3 reads CASSFLPRVDTEAFF. CDR3 DNA: TGTGCCAGCAGTTTTTTACCCCGGGTAGACACTGAAGCTTTCTTT. The chain joins TRBV28 to TRBJ1-1, with unresolved D. With 3 bases removed from V and 3 bases from J, the gap between germline ends came to 14 bases. The germline gives CDR1 MDHEN, CDR2 SYDVKM. This CDR3 region has 15 residues.